These 8 T cell receptor beta chains were all obtained from the same sample, sequenced in a study of blood T cells in healthy people across ages. A second PCR of 7 to 11 cycles used a sample-barcoded 5' primer and a J-beta primer mix. Each CDR3 protein gets one entry after TCRdb re-called the 5' RACE reads with MiXCR. This sample has 700,000 to 950,000 distinct CDR3 sequences; 55% to 75% occur once, and the top ten carry over 20%. Sequencing input: blood. The receptors come from a young man in good health.

There are a few counts of this clonotype. The rearrangement links TRBV13 to TRBJ2-7; 12 bases fit TRBD2. V lost 0 bases and J lost 1; bases outside the gene matches: 10. Germline V gene data show CDR1 as PRHDT and CDR2 as FYEKMQ (reference sequence). The CDR3 is 19 residues long. The CDR3 DNA follows: TGTGCCAGCAGCTTAGGCAGGAGTGCGGGACTAGCGGGTTCCTACGAGCAGTACTTC. Translated, it gives CASSLGRSAGLAGSYEQYF.

The J gene is TRBJ2-7, the V gene TRBV28; 9 nucleotides match TRBD1. J was trimmed by 5 bases and V by 7 bases; bases with no gene match: 9. CDR3 length: 14 residues. Looked up from germline, CDR1 is MDHEN and CDR2 is SYDVKM. The CDR3 sequence is CASNGQGPENEQYF. CDR3 DNA sequence: TGTGCCAGCAATGGACAGGGGCCTGAGAACGAGCAGTACTTC.

This clonotype showed up many times. The chain recombines TRBV2 with TRBJ2-7; the D gene is possibly TRBD2 (6 bases). CDR3 length equals 14 residues. Trimming shortened V by 0 bases and J by 3 bases, and 9 bases separated the two germline ends. Germline V CDR1 and CDR2: SNHLY, FYNNEI. CDR3 nucleotide sequence: TGTGCCAGCAGTGAAGCGGCGGGGCACTACGAGCAGTACTTC. It specifies CASSEAAGHYEQYF.

This chain uses TRBV10-3 with TRBJ2-7; 10 bases are shared with TRBD1. The germline V gene encodes CDR1 ENHRY and CDR2 SYGVKD. The CDR3 totals 15 residues. The ends lost 3 bases at V and 4 bases at J; junction bases unmatched: 6. The CDR3: CAISDETGGSYEQYF. Written as DNA, the CDR3 is TGTGCCATCAGTGACGAGACAGGGGGCAGTTACGAGCAGTACTTC.

The chain joins TRBV6-1 to TRBJ2-1; 10 bases map to TRBD1. The CDR3 covers 17 residues. Per the germline V gene, CDR1 is MNHNS and CDR2 is SASEGT. Losses at the gene ends were 5 bases for V and 9 bases for J; bases not matched to a gene: 16. CDR3 amino acids: CASSKSLPGTGVGEQFF. As DNA, the CDR3 is TGTGCCAGCAGTAAATCGCTTCCCGGGACAGGGGTGGGTGAGCAGTTCTTC.

The chain joins TRBV3-1 to TRBJ1-4; 8 nucleotides align to TRBD1. The CDR3 totals 14 residues. The V gene end was trimmed by 4 bases and the J gene end by 7 bases; junction bases not matched to a gene: 5. The germline CDR1 and CDR2 sequences are LGHDT and YNNKEL (reference sequence). The CDR3 loop is CASSLGQVPEKLFF. The DNA of the CDR3 is TGTGCCAGCAGCCTGGGACAGGTTCCTGAAAAACTGTTTTTT. The full variable domain, in which reference TRBV3-1 and TRBJ1-4 provide the parts outside the CDR3, is DTAVSQTPKYLVTQMGNDKSIKCEQNLGHDTMYWYKQDSKKFLKIMFSYNNKELIINETVPNRFSPKSPDKAHLNLHINSLELGDSAVYFCASSLGQVPEKLFFGSGTQLSVL.

This clonotype was observed a handful of times. CDR3 loop: CSVGAAYEQYF. The DNA of the CDR3 is TGCAGCGTTGGGGCAGCCTACGAGCAGTACTTC. J is TRBJ2-7 and V is TRBV29-1; D uncertain. The CDR3 has 11 amino acids. V was shortened by 4 bases and J by 2 bases, with 6 bases between the two germline ends. Germline CDR1 reads SQVTM; CDR2 reads ANQGSEA.

The chain carries TRBV25-1 and TRBJ2-1, with D possibly matching TRBD1 (6 bases). The CDR3 spans 14 residues. V gave up 5 bases and J gave up 2 bases, with 10 bases separating them. Germline V gene sequence: CDR1 MGHDK, CDR2 SYGVNS. The CDR3 loop is CASSTNRAYNEQFF. In DNA form, the CDR3 reads TGTGCCAGCAGTACCAACAGGGCCTACAATGAGCAGTTCTTC.